Sequencing of this TCR beta chain was carried out in a study of blood T cell repertoires in COVID-19. As processed by the authors: Quantification of nucleated cells was approximated via reference gene primer amplification. Generated by immunoSEQ multiplex PCR, the TCRdb table keeps only in-frame clones and is missing some. V, J and clone size derive from that table, while D and trimming were established from the DNA sequence. The sample has around 100,000 clones, over 75% seen once. Germline CDR1 reads SQVTM; CDR2 reads ANQGSEA. There are 13 residues in the CDR3. V trimming: 4 bases; J trimming: 8 bases; junction bases outside the gene matches: 10.

The sample consisted of peripheral blood. V and J are TRBV29-1 and TRBJ1-2; 7 nucleotides match TRBD1. This sequence originates from a man between 65 and 79 years old with active or convalescent COVID-19. The CDR3 sequence is CSVGTDRVGGYTF. The CDR3 DNA follows: TGCAGCGTTGGAACAGACAGGGTGGGAGGCTACACCTTC.